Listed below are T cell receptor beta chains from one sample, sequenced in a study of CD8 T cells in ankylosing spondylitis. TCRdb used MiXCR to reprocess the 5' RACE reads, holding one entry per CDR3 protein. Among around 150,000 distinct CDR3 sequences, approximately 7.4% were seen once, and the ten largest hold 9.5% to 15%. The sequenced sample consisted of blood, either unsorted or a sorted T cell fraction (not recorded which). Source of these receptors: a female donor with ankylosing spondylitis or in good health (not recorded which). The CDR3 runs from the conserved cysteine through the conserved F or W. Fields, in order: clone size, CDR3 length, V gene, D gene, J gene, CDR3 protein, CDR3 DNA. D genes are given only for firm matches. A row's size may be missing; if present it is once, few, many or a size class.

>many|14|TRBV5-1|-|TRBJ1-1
CASSLLRASTEAFF
TGCGCCAGCAGCTTGCTCAGGGCGAGCACTGAAGCTTTCTTT
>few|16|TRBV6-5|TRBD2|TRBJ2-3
CASSSGGPPSTDTQYF
TGTGCCAGCAGTTCGGGGGGGCCCCCCAGCACAGATACGCAGTATTTT
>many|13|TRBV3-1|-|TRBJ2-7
CASSPRGTYEQYF
TGTGCCAGCAGTCCGCGGGGAACCTACGAGCAGTACTTC
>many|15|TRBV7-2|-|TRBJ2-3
CASSLATSGVDTQYF
TGTGCCAGCAGCTTAGCCACCTCTGGGGTGGATACGCAGTATTTT
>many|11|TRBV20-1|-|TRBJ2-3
CSAHYLNTQYF
TGCAGTGCCCATTATCTGAATACGCAGTATTTT
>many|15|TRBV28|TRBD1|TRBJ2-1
CASRPTGGAGNEQFF
TGTGCCAGCAGACCTACAGGGGGCGCGGGGAATGAGCAGTTCTTC
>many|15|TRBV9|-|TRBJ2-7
CASSEGATSAYEQYF
TGTGCCAGCAGCGAAGGAGCGACTAGTGCCTACGAGCAGTACTTC
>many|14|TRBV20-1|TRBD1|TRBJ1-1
CSARSSGTDGEAFF
TGCAGTGCTAGATCCTCAGGGACAGACGGCGAAGCTTTCTTT
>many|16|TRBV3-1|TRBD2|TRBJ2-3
CASSHQAGAGTDTQYF
TGTGCCAGCAGCCATCAAGCGGGGGCGGGGACAGATACGCAGTATTTT
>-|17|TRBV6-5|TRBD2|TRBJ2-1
CASSYGAGLAGGVEQFF
TGTGCCAGCAGTTACGGAGCGGGGCTAGCGGGGGGAGTTGAGCAGTTCTTC
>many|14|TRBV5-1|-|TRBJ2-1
CASSLGDGFNEQFF
TGCGCCAGCAGCTTGGGGGACGGATTCAATGAGCAGTTCTTC
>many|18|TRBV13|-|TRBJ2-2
CASSATPPQQGWTGELFF
TGTGCCAGCAGCGCCACCCCGCCTCAACAGGGATGGACCGGGGAGCTGTTTTTT
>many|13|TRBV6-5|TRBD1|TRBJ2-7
CASSWGQAAEQYF
TGTGCCAGCAGTTGGGGACAGGCGGCCGAGCAGTACTTC
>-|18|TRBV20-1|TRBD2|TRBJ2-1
CSARGTSGGKSYRNEQFF
TGCAGTGCTAGAGGGACTAGCGGGGGTAAGAGTTACAGGAATGAGCAGTTCTTC
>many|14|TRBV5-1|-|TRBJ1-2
CASSLVGGSSGYTF
TGCGCCAGCAGCTTGGTCGGGGGTTCGAGTGGCTACACCTTC